This TCR beta chain was identified during a study of T cell repertoires in cytomegalovirus infection. The overall study: From public TCR beta signatures came an indication of both CMV infection and matching HLA type.

Using its own MiXCR run on the reads, TCRdb lists one record per CDR3 protein. This sample has some 300,000 distinct CDR3 sequences, with roughly a tenth found just once. Broader study findings: Within the response measured ex vivo, HLA-C-restricted CMV-specific TCR beta clonotypes were dominant.

This clonotype has a count of ten or more. Its specificity is not known. The receptor was isolated from a human donor in good health (CMV status not recorded). Some clones in this sample may be carry-over from other donors' samples. Input material: PBMCs.

CDR3 DNA sequence: TGTGCCAGCAGTTTAGTTCTGGGGCGAGGCTACACCTTC. The encoded protein is CASSLVLGRGYTF. The rearrangement uses TRBV12-3 or TRBV12-4 and TRBJ1-2; a possible D gene is TRBD1 (5 bases). This CDR3 has 13 amino acids. The V end lost 1 base, the J end lost 8 bases, and 11 bases lay between the germline ends.